The 8 T cell receptor beta chains listed next were all sequenced from one sample in a study of cytomegalovirus exposure and HLA in healthy donors (TCRdb year 2017). Library preparation employed the immunoSEQ multiplex PCR assay. A mixture of 60 forward primers for TCR Vbeta segments and 13 reverse primers for TCR Jbeta segments was used in the multiplex PCR. TCRdb took this table from immuneACCESS and kept in-frame rearrangements with V and J called. Such tables lack part of the clones; where checked against another copy, unresolved V genes explain under half of the gap, and the rest is unexplained. In this sample the table shows about 140,000 clones, around 90% of which occur a single time. The ten largest account for roughly 0.5% of the sample. The sequenced sample was PBMCs. The receptors derive from a woman aged 40-49 years in good health and CMV-seronegative.

J is TRBJ2-1 and V is TRBV9; 10 positions match TRBD2. V trimming: 0 bases; J trimming: 4 bases; junction bases outside the gene matches: 4. The CDR3 covers 16 residues. The germline CDR1 and CDR2 sequences are SGDLS and YYNGEE. The CDR3 here is CASSVAASGRYNEQFF. The DNA for the CDR3 is TGTGCCAGCAGCGTAGCGGCTAGCGGGAGATACAATGAGCAGTTCTTC.

The rearrangement joins TRBV27 to TRBJ2-7; TRBD1 matches at 7 bases. Trimming at V came to 8 bases and at J to 3 bases, leaving 22 bases not matched to a gene. CDR3 length equals 18 residues. CDR1 MNHEY and CDR2 SMNVEV come from the germline V gene (reference sequence). The CDR3 region is CASALRGANKAGGYEQYF. The DNA for the CDR3 is TGTGCCAGCGCCCTACGAGGGGCGAATAAGGCAGGGGGCTACGAGCAGTACTTC.

This chain joins TRBV6-6 and TRBJ2-7; TRBD2 aligns across 8 bases. In germline, CDR1 is MNHNY, CDR2 SVGAGI (reference sequence). The CDR3 is 15 residues long. The V gene end was trimmed by 6 bases and the J gene end by 4 bases; junction bases not matched to a gene: 11. Here the CDR3 DNA reads TGTGCCAGCAGGCTCGCGCGGGGGGTCGGATACGAGCAGTACTTC. Translated: CASRLARGVGYEQYF.

The chain uses TRBV30 and TRBJ1-4; 7 nucleotides line up with TRBD1. The ends lost 4 bases at V and 10 bases at J; junction bases unmatched: 12. The CDR3 is 14 residues long. Germline CDR1 and CDR2: GTSNPN and SVGIG (reference sequence). The CDR3 region has the DNA TGTGCCTGGACCGTAGGGGGCGCGGGGACAAAACTGTTTTTT. Amino acid sequence: CAWTVGGAGTKLFF. Variable domain in full (rest from reference TRBV30 and TRBJ1-4): SQTIHQWPATLVQPVGSPLSLECTVEGTSNPNLYWYRQAAGRGLQLLFYSVGIGQISSEVPQNLSASRPQDRQFILSSKKLLLSDSGFYLCAWTVGGAGTKLFFGSGTQLSVL.

This clone was picked up one time. This chain joins TRBV5-1 and TRBJ2-5, with 8 bases identical to TRBD2. This CDR3 has 16 residues. CDR1 is SGHRS, CDR2 YFSETQ, per germline. V shed 3 bases and J 5 bases; nucleotides not matched to a gene: 12. CDR3 region: CASSYSGTSGRETQYF. Written as DNA, the CDR3 is TGCGCCAGCAGCTACTCCGGGACTAGTGGTCGGGAGACCCAGTACTTC. The whole variable domain, remainder taken from reference TRBV5-1 and TRBJ2-5, is KAGVTQTPRYLIKTRGQQVTLSCSPISGHRSVSWYQQTPGQGLQFLFEYFSETQRNKGNFPGRFSGRQFSNSRSEMNVSTLELGDSALYLCASSYSGTSGRETQYFGPGTRLLVL.

The chain has TRBV5-4 and TRBJ2-5; 8 bases map to TRBD1. Germline-derived CDR1 and CDR2 are SGHNT and YYREEE (reference sequence). V lost 3 bases to trimming and J lost 4 bases; unmatched junction nucleotides: 5. This CDR3 has 14 amino acids. CDR3 amino acids: CASSYGQGGETQYF. CDR3 bases: TGTGCCAGCAGCTATGGACAGGGAGGAGAGACCCAGTACTTC.

This clone was detected only once. The chain carries TRBV5-1 and TRBJ1-4, with TRBD1 identical over 10 bases. The length of the CDR3 is 15 residues. Germline values: CDR1 SGHRS, CDR2 YFSETQ. With V trimmed by 3 bases and J by 6 bases, 5 bases remained unmatched. DNA for the CDR3: TGCGCCAGCAGCTCCTCCGGGACAGGGGATGAAAAACTGTTTTTT. Translating gives CASSSSGTGDEKLFF.

The table lists this clone with a count of one. V gene TRBV28 combines with J gene TRBJ2-7; D may be TRBD1 (7 bases). Per the germline V gene, CDR1 is MDHEN and CDR2 is SYDVKM. This CDR3 is 18 amino acids long. Trimming removed 3 bases from V and 0 bases from J, with 21 bases in between. Here the CDR3 DNA reads TGTGCCAGCAGTTTTTTGGCTAAATCAGGGGGAGGCTCCTACGAGCAGTACTTC. The encoded protein is CASSFLAKSGGGSYEQYF.